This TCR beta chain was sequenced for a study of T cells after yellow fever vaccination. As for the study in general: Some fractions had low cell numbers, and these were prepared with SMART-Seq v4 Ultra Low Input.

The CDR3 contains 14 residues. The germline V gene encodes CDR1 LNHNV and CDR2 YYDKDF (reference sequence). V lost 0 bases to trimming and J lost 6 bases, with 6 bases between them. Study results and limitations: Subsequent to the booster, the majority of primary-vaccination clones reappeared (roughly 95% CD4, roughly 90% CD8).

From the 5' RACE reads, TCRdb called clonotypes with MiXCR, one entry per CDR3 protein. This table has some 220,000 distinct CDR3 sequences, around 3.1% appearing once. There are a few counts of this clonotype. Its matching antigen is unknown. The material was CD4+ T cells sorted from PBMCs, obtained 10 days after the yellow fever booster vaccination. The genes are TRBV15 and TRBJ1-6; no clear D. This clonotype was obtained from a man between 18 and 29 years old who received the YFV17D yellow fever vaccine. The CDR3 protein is CATSREDLNSPLHF. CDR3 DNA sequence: TGTGCCACCAGCAGAGAGGATCTTAATTCACCCCTCCACTTT.